This entry lists 18 T cell receptor beta chains sequenced from one sample in a study of neurological immune-mediated disorders. Via MiXCR, TCRdb re-called the 5' RACE reads, giving one row per CDR3 protein. The sample contains about 14,000 distinct CDR3 sequences, roughly 13% of which appear only once. Sample: CD8+ T cells from blood. These receptors were collected from a female donor with HTLV-1-associated myelopathy (HAM/TSP).

The V gene is TRBV10-3, the J gene TRBJ2-7; the D is unclear. The CDR3 has 15 amino acids. The germline gives CDR1 ENHRY, CDR2 SYGVKD. The V end lost 2 bases, the J end lost 3 bases, and 14 bases lay between the germline ends. The DNA of the CDR3 is TGTGCCATCAGTGAGAACCAGTCAGAGGACTACGAGCAGTACTTC. Its protein is CAISENQSEDYEQYF.

In its sample, this clonotype was seen many times. The genes are TRBV7-8 and TRBJ1-5; D perhaps matches TRBD1 (5 bases). The CDR3 runs to 14 residues. Trimming removed 7 bases at V and 3 bases at J, with 13 bases between. Germline-derived CDR1 and CDR2 are SGHVS and FQNEAQ. DNA for the CDR3: TGTGCCAGCACATCGGCAGGGAACAATCAGCCCCAGCATTTT. Translation: CASTSAGNNQPQHF.

This clonotype was recorded many times. The rearrangement uses TRBV7-6 and TRBJ2-3, with D perhaps TRBD1 (5 bases). The CDR3 sequence is 18 residues long. Per the germline V gene, CDR1 is SGHVS and CDR2 is FNYEAQ. V was pared by 3 bases and J by 2 bases, with 21 bases between. CDR3 sequence reads: CASSFPVQGSFPTDTQYF. CDR3 bases: TGTGCCAGCAGCTTCCCTGTGCAGGGTTCGTTCCCCACAGATACGCAGTATTTT.

In its sample, this clonotype was seen many times. The chain recombines TRBV7-9 with TRBJ2-7; TRBD1 might be the D (5 bases). Germline CDR1 reads SEHNR; CDR2 reads FQNEAQ (reference sequence). The CDR3 contains 15 residues. Trimming took 1 base from V and 6 from J, leaving 16 bases between them. This CDR3 is CASSLEGQGIFEQYF. The CDR3 DNA is TGTGCCAGCAGCTTAGAAGGTCAGGGTATCTTCGAGCAGTACTTC.

This clonotype was seen ten or more times. The V and J genes are TRBV29-1 and TRBJ1-1, with D possibly being TRBD1 (5 bases). The CDR3 is 12 residues long. CDR1 is SQVTM and CDR2 is ANQGSEA in the germline V gene. V lost 4 bases and J 4 bases, leaving 10 bases between the germline ends. The CDR3 sequence is CSVGGEGTEAFF. CDR3 in DNA: TGCAGCGTTGGAGGGGAGGGCACTGAAGCTTTCTTT.

This clonotype was counted between two and nine times. A much larger clone sits a single nucleotide away, making a read error possible. The chain is built from TRBV6-5 and TRBJ2-7; 12 bases align to TRBD2. The CDR3 spans 13 residues. The germline CDR1 and CDR2 sequences are MNHEY and SVGAGI. The chain's CDR3 is CTTETSGGYEQYF. CDR3 coding DNA: TGTACCACCGAGACTAGCGGGGGTTACGAGCAGTACTTC.

This clonotype was observed at least ten times. The V call is TRBV5-1, the J call TRBJ1-1; 8 positions agree with TRBD1. CDR3 size: 13 residues. Germline V CDR1 and CDR2: SGHRS, YFSETQ. V shed 6 bases and J 7 bases; nucleotides not matched to a gene: 8. CDR3 DNA: TGCGCCAGCACCGGACAGGGTCTTGTTGAAGCTTTCTTT. As protein: CASTGQGLVEAFF. The full variable domain, its missing parts supplied by reference TRBV5-1 and TRBJ1-1, is KAGVTQTPRYLIKTRGQQVTLSCSPISGHRSVSWYQQTPGQGLQFLFEYFSETQRNKGNFPGRFSGRQFSNSRSEMNVSTLELGDSALYLCASTGQGLVEAFFGQGTRLTVV.

By sample share, this clonotype is medium-sized. V and J are TRBV5-6 and TRBJ2-7; D is perhaps TRBD2 (6 bases). V lost 4 bases to trimming and J lost 0 bases, with 14 bases between them. In germline, CDR1 is SGHDT, CDR2 YYEEEE. This CDR3 is 15 amino acids long. CDR3 protein: CASSGGLPSSYEQYF. For the CDR3, the DNA is TGTGCCAGCAGCGGGGGACTCCCGAGCTCCTACGAGCAGTACTTC.

In its sample, this clonotype was seen many times. For the CDR3, the DNA is TGCGCCAGCAGCTTGGGATTCGCGGGGAACGGCTCCGAGCAGTACTTC. This translates into CASSLGFAGNGSEQYF. The chain has TRBV5-1 and TRBJ2-7; possible D gene TRBD2, 6 bases. Deletions cut 0 bases from V and 6 bases from J, with 19 bases between. Germline CDR1 is SGHRS and CDR2 is YFSETQ. This CDR3 comprises 16 residues.

In this sample, this clonotype is hyperexpanded. The chain joins TRBV4-2 to TRBJ2-7; D gene ambiguous. CDR3 size: 12 residues. Between the trimmed V and J ends, which lost 0 bases and 0 bases, there was a span of 0 bases. CDR1 and CDR2 (germline): LGHNA, YNFKEQ. DNA for the CDR3: TGTGCCAGCAGCCAAGACTCCTACGAGCAGTACTTC. It translates to CASSQDSYEQYF.

This clonotype was detected ten times or more. This chain joins TRBV20-1 and TRBJ2-7; 12 positions match TRBD2. CDR1 and CDR2 (germline): DFQATT, SNEGSKA (reference sequence). After removal of 1 base from V and 3 bases from J, the junction contained 1 base not matched to a gene. CDR3 size: 14 residues. CDR3 residues: CSARGTSGNYEQYF. The DNA of the CDR3 is TGCAGTGCTAGAGGGACTAGCGGGAACTACGAGCAGTACTTC.

This clonotype was found many times. The chain carries TRBV3-1 and TRBJ2-2; tentative D call: TRBD1 (6 bases). Germline CDR1 LGHDT, CDR2 YNNKEL (reference sequence). V lost 8 bases and J 5 bases, leaving 9 bases between the germline ends. CDR3 length equals 12 residues. The CDR3 DNA is TGTGCCAGCTATAGGGGGACCGGGGAGCTGTTTTTT. The encoded protein is CASYRGTGELFF.

This clonotype was found many times. This sequence joins TRBV4-3 and TRBJ2-7; D may be TRBD1 (6 bases). Between the trimmed V and J ends, which lost 1 base and 2 bases, there was a span of 12 bases. The CDR3 has 15 residues. CDR1 and CDR2 (germline): LGHNA, YSLEER. CDR3 loop: CASSQAAGDTYEQYF. The CDR3 nucleotides read TGCGCCAGCAGCCAAGCTGCAGGGGATACCTACGAGCAGTACTTC.

This clonotype was seen repeatedly, ten times or more. This chain links TRBV7-8 with TRBJ2-7, with 9 bases fitting TRBD2. CDR3 length: 15 amino acids. Germline V lookup: CDR1 SGHVS, CDR2 FQNEAQ. V trimming: 5 bases; J trimming: 1 base; junction bases outside the gene matches: 6. In DNA form, the CDR3 reads TGTGCCAGCAGCGACCCTAGCGGGGCTTCCTACGAGCAGTACTTC. This translates into CASSDPSGASYEQYF. Full variable domain (missing parts from reference TRBV7-8 and TRBJ2-7): GAGVSQSPRYKVAKRGQDVALRCDPISGHVSLFWYQQALGQGPEFLTYFQNEAQLDKSGLPSDRFFAERPEGSVSTLKIQRTQQEDSAVYLCASSDPSGASYEQYFGPGTRLTVT.

Relative to its sample, this clonotype is medium-sized. J is TRBJ2-1 and V is TRBV4-3, with 8 nucleotides matching TRBD2. CDR1 is LGHNA and CDR2 is YSLEER in the germline V gene. The trim removed 5 bases at V and 1 base at J, leaving 4 bases unmatched. This CDR3 spans 15 amino acids. The CDR3 sequence: CASSVSGVSYNEQFF. In DNA form, the CDR3 reads TGCGCCAGCAGCGTTAGCGGGGTTTCCTACAATGAGCAGTTCTTC.

This clonotype was recorded at least ten times. The rearrangement links TRBV7-6 to TRBJ2-5; a possible D gene is TRBD1 (6 bases). The germline V gene encodes CDR1 SGHVS and CDR2 FNYEAQ. This CDR3 spans 14 amino acids. V was pared by 6 bases and J by 5 bases, with 16 bases between. The CDR3 region is CASRANTGKETQYF. CDR3 nucleotide sequence: TGTGCCAGCAGAGCCAATACAGGGAAGGAGACCCAGTACTTC.

This clonotype has ten or more counts. The gene calls are TRBV20-1 and TRBJ1-4; 12 bases agree with TRBD1. The germline V gene encodes CDR1 DFQATT and CDR2 SNEGSKA (reference sequence). The trim removed 2 bases at V and 7 bases at J, leaving 11 bases unmatched. The CDR3 totals 17 residues. The CDR3 sequence is CSARLQLSGQGAEKLFF. CDR3 in DNA: TGCAGTGCTAGACTCCAACTATCGGGACAGGGGGCTGAAAAACTGTTTTTT.

This clonotype was recorded many times. The J gene is TRBJ2-1, the V gene TRBV7-8; 8 bases line up with TRBD1. The CDR3 has 13 amino acids. V shed 5 bases, J shed 6 bases, and the junction held 3 bases outside the gene matches. Germline lookup yields CDR1 SGHVS and CDR2 FQNEAQ. The CDR3 DNA reads TGTGCCAGCAGCCCGGGGACAGGCAATGAGCAGTTCTTC. As protein: CASSPGTGNEQFF.